This T cell receptor (beta chain) came from a study of shared clonotypes between healthy human individuals. The ends were cut back, 6 bases at V and 0 bases at J, with 17 bases in the middle. The CDR3 runs 16 residues. The V gene's germline CDR1 is LGHNT and CDR2 FRNRAP. Generated by immunoSEQ multiplex PCR, the TCRdb table keeps only in-frame clones and is missing some. Of hundreds of thousands of clones listed, about 92% are singletons. CD45RO-negative, CCR7-positively selected cells formed the naive CD8 fraction, excluding terminally differentiated effector memory CD45RA+ cells. The rearrangement uses TRBV12-5 and TRBJ2-5; possibly TRBD1 for D (8 bases). This sequence originates from a man between 25 and 39 years old in good health. Sequencing input: naive CD8+ T cells sorted from blood. CDR3 coding DNA: TGTGCTAGTGGCCTGCTCACAGGGGGGGACCAAGAGACCCAGTACTTC. Translating it yields CASGLLTGGDQETQYF.